One and the same sample provided the 7 T cell receptor beta chains below, sequenced in a study of shared clonotypes between healthy human individuals. The assay was immunoSEQ multiplex PCR, and TCRdb's table has in-frame clones only and misses some. The sample lists over a million clones; approximately 80% were seen once. Sequencing used memory CD4+ T cells from PBMCs. The sample's subset: CD45RA-negative fraction. The receptors were gathered from a man aged 18-30 years in good health. Some clones in this sample may be carry-over from other donors' samples.

V is TRBV7-2 and J is TRBJ1-5, with a possible D match to TRBD1 (6 bases). Per germline, CDR1 SGHTA and CDR2 FQGNSA. The CDR3 spans 14 residues. The V and J ends lost 5 bases and 1 base respectively, with 9 bases between them. This CDR3 is CASSSGTSNQPQHF. For the CDR3, the DNA is TGTGCCAGCAGCAGCGGGACAAGCAATCAGCCCCAGCATTTT.

The count of this clone is one. J is TRBJ1-2 and V is TRBV5-5; 7 bases align to TRBD1. Trimming took 4 bases from V and 8 from J; bases not matched to a gene: 11. The CDR3 spans 14 residues. Germline loops: CDR1 SGHKS, CDR2 YYEKEE (reference sequence). The CDR3 sequence: CASSDARGGGGYTF. The CDR3 coding sequence is TGTGCCAGCAGCGACGCCCGAGGAGGGGGCGGCTACACCTTC. The complete variable domain, with remaining parts taken from reference TRBV5-5 and TRBJ1-2, reads DAGVTQSPTHLIKTRGQQVTLRCSPISGHKSVSWYQQVLGQGPQFIFQYYEKEERGRGNFPDRFSARQFPNYSSELNVNALLLGDSALYLCASSDARGGGGYTFGSGTRLTVV.

The chain links TRBV6-1 to TRBJ1-1; D not certain. This CDR3 is 14 amino acids long. The V end lost 5 bases, the J end lost 0 bases, and 10 bases lay between the germline ends. Germline CDR1 is MNHNS and CDR2 is SASEGT. This CDR3 reads CASSTDGMNTEAFF. The DNA of the CDR3 is TGTGCCAGCAGTACGGACGGTATGAACACTGAAGCTTTCTTT.

The chain has TRBV20-1 and TRBJ2-7; D gene uncertain. Between the trimmed V and J ends, which lost 5 bases and 5 bases, there was a span of 7 bases. This CDR3 region has 10 residues. Germline V lookup: CDR1 DFQATT, CDR2 SNEGSKA (reference sequence). CDR3 sequence (DNA): TGCAGTGCTCGCTCTGACGAGCAGTACTTC. The encoded protein is CSARSDEQYF.

The V call is TRBV29-1, the J call TRBJ2-5; 11 bases line up with TRBD2. Looked up from germline, CDR1 is SQVTM and CDR2 is ANQGSEA. With 7 bases clipped from V and 11 bases from J, the junction kept 12 bases outside the gene matches. The CDR3 runs to 13 residues. The DNA for the CDR3 is TGCAGCGCACTAGCGGGAGCGATTTCCGTGCAGTACTTC. Its translation: CSALAGAISVQYF. The full variable domain, in which reference TRBV29-1 and TRBJ2-5 provide the parts outside the CDR3, is SAVISQKPSRDICQRGTSLTIQCQVDSQVTMMFWYRQQPGQSLTLIATANQGSEATYESGFVIDKFPISRPNLTFSTLTVSNMSPEDSSIYLCSALAGAISVQYFGPGTRLLVL.

The chain recombines TRBV4-1 with TRBJ2-1; 7 bases agree with TRBD2. In germline, CDR1 is MGHRA, CDR2 YSYEKL. The CDR3 sequence is 17 residues long. Trimming removed 2 bases from V and 0 bases from J; junction bases left unmatched: 7. The CDR3 loop reads CASSQSGAGSSYNEQFF. The CDR3 DNA follows: TGCGCCAGCAGCCAAAGCGGGGCCGGCAGCTCCTACAATGAGCAGTTCTTC.

Concerning this clone itself: One junction end does not reproduce the germline sequence, and a read error may be involved. The rearrangement joins TRBV18 to TRBJ2-7; 7 bases align to TRBD1. Germline V gene data show CDR1 as KGHSH and CDR2 as LQKENI. The CDR3 sequence is 13 residues long. The CDR3 nucleotides read TGTGCCAGCACACCGGGACAGACAAACGAGCAGTACTTC. Translating gives CASTPGQTNEQYF.